This T cell receptor (beta chain) emerged from a study of OX40 agonist ivuxolimab in advanced cancers. Trimming took off 4 bases at V and 6 bases at J, with 7 bases between the two ends. The CDR3 loop spans 12 amino acids. Germline-derived CDR1 and CDR2 are MNHEY and SVGAGI. TCRdb's table, derived via immunoSEQ multiplex PCR, lists solely in-frame clones and lacks some. The data contain 90,000 to 100,000 clones, 90% to 97% of them singletons. The receptor comes from an adult with an advanced solid tumor such as melanoma, head and neck, liver or kidney cancer. V gene TRBV6-5 combines with J gene TRBJ2-1; D is uncertain. The starting material was CD4+ or CD8+ T cells sorted from blood, obtained in a trial of the OX40 agonist ivuxolimab. The DNA for the CDR3 is TGTGCCAGCAGTTCAGGAGTCAATGAGCAGTTCTTC. Its translation: CASSSGVNEQFF.